This T cell receptor (beta chain) was obtained from a study of cytomegalovirus exposure and HLA in healthy donors. The germline gives CDR1 MNHEY, CDR2 SMNVEV (reference sequence). This CDR3 is 14 amino acids long. V gave up 10 bases and J gave up 5 bases, with 21 bases separating them. Study-wide points: The authors later found most CMV-associated TCR beta chains appeared HLA-restricted.

Use of 60 Vbeta and 13 Jbeta primers characterized the PCR. Measured with immunoSEQ multiplex PCR; TCRdb has only the in-frame clones, and not every one. The repertoire consists of 150,000 to 200,000 clones, with around 68% occurring once and the leading ten covering about 10%. This clone was counted a few times. The antigen is not known. The sequenced material came from PBMCs. This sequence was found in a man younger than 45 in good health and CMV-seropositive. The chain recombines TRBV27 with TRBJ2-7; maybe TRBD2 (6 bases). CDR3 region: CATRRGLIYHEQYF. DNA for the CDR3: TGTGCCACCCGTCGGGGGTTGATTTACCACGAGCAGTACTTC.